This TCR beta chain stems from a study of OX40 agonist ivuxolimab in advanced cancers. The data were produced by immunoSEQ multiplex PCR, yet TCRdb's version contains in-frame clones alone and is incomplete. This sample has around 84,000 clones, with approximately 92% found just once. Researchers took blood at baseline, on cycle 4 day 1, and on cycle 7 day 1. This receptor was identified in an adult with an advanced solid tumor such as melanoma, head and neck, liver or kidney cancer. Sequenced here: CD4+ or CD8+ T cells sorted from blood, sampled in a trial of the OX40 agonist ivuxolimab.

The CDR3, as DNA: TGTGCCAGCAGCTTGGCGGAGGGCTACGAGCAGTACTTC. It specifies CASSLAEGYEQYF. The chain combines TRBV5-6 with TRBJ2-7; weak D call: TRBD2 (6 bases). CDR1 and CDR2 (germline): SGHDT, YYEEEE. This CDR3 comprises 13 residues. The V end lost 0 bases, the J end lost 3 bases, and 7 bases lay between the germline ends.